A single TCR beta chain is shown here with its context. The antigen is undetermined. The PCR was carried out with 60 Vbeta primers and 13 Jbeta primers. The protocol was immunoSEQ multiplex PCR, while the TCRdb copy is restricted to in-frame clones and leaves out a portion. This sample has tens of thousands of clones; roughly 82% occur once, and the top ten carry roughly a tenth. This entry belongs to a study of cytomegalovirus exposure and HLA in healthy donors. Study summary: Earlier sequencing of some 180 million T cells yielded nearly 120 million unique TCR beta sequences. General study results and limits: Roughly uniform depth of sequencing across donors was assumed in presence/absence analyses.

The CDR3 has 14 residues. V was shortened by 0 bases and J by 2 bases, with 7 bases between the two germline ends. CDR1 is SGHTA, CDR2 FQGTGA, per germline. The chain recombines TRBV7-3 with TRBJ1-2, with a tentative D call TRBD1 (5 bases). The sample consisted of PBMCs. The TCR was taken from a young woman in good health and CMV-seropositive. CDR3 nucleotide sequence: TGTGCCAGCAGCTTAACGACAGTAAACTATGGCTACACCTTC. Translated, it gives CASSLTTVNYGYTF.